A single sample gave rise to the 23 T cell receptor beta chains below, sequenced in a study of cytomegalovirus exposure and HLA in healthy donors (dated by TCRdb to about 2017). The library came from the immunoSEQ multiplex PCR assay. The multiplex PCR relied on a mix of 60 forward primers for TCR Vbeta segments and 13 reverse primers for TCR Jbeta segments. TCRdb retrieved this table from immuneACCESS and kept in-frame rearrangements only. Not all clones are present; in checked studies, unresolved V genes account for under half, and no reason is known for the remainder. Counted in this sample were about 120,000 clones; roughly 9.9% of them appeared once. In total, the top ten clones hold approximately 3% of the sample. Sequencing was performed on PBMCs. Receptors originate from a man aged 30 to 39 in good health and CMV-seronegative.

This clone was counted a few times. The genes are TRBV5-1 and TRBJ2-2, with 9 bases lining up with TRBD1. V shed 2 bases, J shed 6 bases, and the junction held 8 bases outside the gene matches. From germline, CDR1 is SGHRS and CDR2 YFSETQ. CDR3 size: 16 residues. The CDR3 is CASSLTFRQGAGELFF. The CDR3 coding sequence is TGCGCCAGCAGCTTAACGTTTCGACAGGGGGCCGGGGAGCTGTTTTTT.

The CDR3 bases are TGTGCCAGCAGAGGGGGTACAGGGGGTTCACCCCTCCACTTT. Translated: CASRGGTGGSPLHF. The J gene is TRBJ1-6, the V gene TRBV6-5; 8 bases agree with TRBD1. Germline CDR1 is MNHEY and CDR2 is SVGAGI. The V segment lost 6 bases and the J segment 9 bases; nucleotides outside the gene matches: 7. The length of the CDR3 is 14 residues.

The chain uses TRBV4-2 and TRBJ1-3; D gene ambiguous. Trimming took 1 base from V and 0 from J, leaving 16 bases between them. Per germline, CDR1 LGHNA and CDR2 YNFKEQ. The CDR3 is 18 amino acids. The CDR3 protein is CASSQVQEGISSGNTIYF. The CDR3 DNA sequence: TGTGCCAGCAGCCAAGTTCAGGAGGGCATCTCCTCTGGAAACACCATATATTTT.

This clone was recorded a few times. The rearrangement joins TRBV29-1 to TRBJ1-1; weak D call: TRBD1 (6 bases). In germline, CDR1 is SQVTM, CDR2 ANQGSEA. Trimming stripped 7 bases from V and 1 base from J, with 10 bases between. CDR3 size: 12 residues. CDR3 in DNA: TGCAGCGGGTACAGGGAGAACACTGAAGCTTTCTTT. This translates into CSGYRENTEAFF.

V and J are TRBV9 and TRBJ2-1; 7 bases align to TRBD2. V dropped 0 bases and J dropped 4; count of bases not matched to a gene: 10. Germline CDR1 SGDLS, CDR2 YYNGEE. There are 17 residues in the CDR3. The CDR3 DNA is TGTGCCAGCAGCGTAGAAAGTGCCCAGCGGGATTACAATGAGCAGTTCTTC. It encodes CASSVESAQRDYNEQFF.

CDR3 nucleotide sequence: TGTGCCACCCCCCATGGGGAACAGGGGTCCTACGAGCAGTACTTC. This translates into CATPHGEQGSYEQYF. The chain recombines TRBV15 with TRBJ2-7, with 7 bases matching TRBD1. The CDR3 contains 15 residues. J was trimmed by 1 base and V by 8 bases; bases with no gene match: 11. CDR1 is LNHNV and CDR2 is YYDKDF in the germline V gene (reference sequence).

This clone has more than one count but fewer than ten. Other DNA sequences from this sample encode an identical CDR3 as well. The chain uses TRBV5-6 and TRBJ2-1; TRBD2 agrees at 11 bases. CDR3 length: 15 amino acids. Trimming cost V 4 bases and J 5 bases; bases outside gene matches: 5. Germline V lookup: CDR1 SGHDT, CDR2 YYEEEE. The DNA of the CDR3 is TGTGCCAGCAGCGATACTAGCGGGGGACACAATGAGCAGTTCTTC. It specifies CASSDTSGGHNEQFF.

This clone came up a few times. The chain uses TRBV6-1 and TRBJ2-2, with unresolved D. The CDR3 spans 17 residues. Trimming cost V 3 bases and J 4 bases, with 18 bases left between them. CDR1 and CDR2 from the germline V gene are MNHNS and SASEGT. Written as DNA, the CDR3 is TGTGCCAGCAGTGACCGAGGTGATTCCCGCAGCACCGGGGAGCTGTTTTTT. This translates into CASSDRGDSRSTGELFF.

In this sample, this clone turned up a few times. The gene calls are TRBV30 and TRBJ1-3; possibly TRBD1 for D (5 bases). The CDR3 spans 17 residues. Germline CDR1 and CDR2: GTSNPN and SVGIG (reference sequence). Between the trimmed V and J ends, which lost 0 bases and 1 base, there was a span of 16 bases. The CDR3 sequence: CAWSVRFMGGSGNTIYF. CDR3 DNA: TGTGCCTGGAGTGTACGTTTTATGGGGGGATCTGGAAACACCATATATTTT.

This clone has a handful of counts. The chain joins TRBV29-1 to TRBJ1-2, with a tentative D call TRBD1 (6 bases). Germline V gives CDR1 SQVTM, CDR2 ANQGSEA. The V end was cut by 7 bases, the J end by 4 bases, with 10 bases between. The CDR3 has 11 amino acids. CDR3 residues: CSAQGIYGYTF. CDR3 nucleotide sequence: TGCAGCGCCCAGGGGATCTATGGCTACACCTTC.

This clone was counted a few times. The V and J genes are TRBV21-1 and TRBJ1-2; TRBD1, the table's D call, was not compared with the DNA. TRBV21-1 is annotated as a pseudogene. The CDR3 totals 14 residues. CDR3 protein: CASSHQGRCYGYTF. In DNA form, the CDR3 reads TGTGCCAGCAGCCATCAGGGTCGTTGCTATGGCTACACCTTC.

This clone has more than one count but fewer than ten. The chain is built from TRBV28 and TRBJ2-3, with D uncertain. V dropped 6 bases and J dropped 3 bases, with 7 bases sitting between them. Germline lookup yields CDR1 MDHEN and CDR2 SYDVKM. This CDR3 comprises 12 residues. CDR3 in DNA: TGTGCCAGCAGCTCGCGAACAGATACGCAGTATTTT. This sequence encodes CASSSRTDTQYF.

The V gene is TRBV28, the J gene TRBJ2-2; 9 bases align to TRBD1. Germline CDR1 and CDR2: MDHEN and SYDVKM. CDR3 size: 15 residues. Trimming cost V 1 base and J 7 bases; bases outside gene matches: 4. This CDR3 reads CASSLLQGAGGELFF. Here the CDR3 DNA reads TGTGCCAGCAGTTTATTACAGGGGGCAGGCGGGGAGCTGTTTTTT.

This chain links TRBV5-5 with TRBJ2-1; D gene unclear. The CDR3 spans 15 residues. The ends were cut back, 2 bases at V and 0 bases at J, with 9 bases in the middle. The germline V gene has CDR1 SGHKS and CDR2 YYEKEE (reference sequence). The CDR3 DNA reads as TGTGCCAGCAGCTTCTCGTTCAGCTCCTACAATGAGCAGTTCTTC. Amino acids: CASSFSFSSYNEQFF.

The chain joins TRBV6-5 to TRBJ1-5; D perhaps matches TRBD1 (5 bases). Germline CDR1 is MNHEY and CDR2 is SVGAGI. The CDR3 runs to 13 residues. V dropped 8 bases and J dropped 1 base, with 9 bases sitting between them. The CDR3 here is CASGRGSNQPQHF. The CDR3 DNA is TGTGCCAGCGGACGGGGGAGCAATCAGCCCCAGCATTTT.

V is TRBV6-6 and J is TRBJ2-7, with 9 bases matching TRBD1. The junction had 4 bases not matched to a gene; V was cut back by 4 bases and J by 3 bases. CDR1 and CDR2 (germline): MNHNY, SVGAGI (reference sequence). The CDR3 extends over 14 amino acids. The CDR3 protein is CASSWDRADYEQYF. CDR3 DNA sequence: TGTGCCAGCAGTTGGGACAGGGCCGACTACGAGCAGTACTTC.

This clone was seen more than once but under ten times. The chain links TRBV30 to TRBJ2-3; the D gene is possibly TRBD2 (6 bases). This CDR3 contains 16 residues. V shed 2 bases and J shed 0 bases, with 15 bases lying between them. The germline V gene has CDR1 GTSNPN and CDR2 SVGIG (reference sequence). DNA of the CDR3: TGTGCCTGGAGTCTGGACTATCCAGCTAGCACAGATACGCAGTATTTT. The encoded protein is CAWSLDYPASTDTQYF.

This clone was observed a few times. Other DNA sequences in this sample translate to the same CDR3. The chain couples TRBV29-1 to TRBJ2-5, with TRBD1 identical over 7 bases. V dropped 6 bases and J dropped 5; count of bases not matched to a gene: 9. The CDR3 covers 13 residues. Germline CDR1 reads SQVTM; CDR2 reads ANQGSEA. The DNA for the CDR3 is TGCAGCGTGCTTGACAGGGTAGGGGAGACCCAGTACTTC. Protein: CSVLDRVGETQYF.

The CDR3 DNA reads TGTGCCAGCAGCTATTTTTCAGCGGGGAATTTGAACACCATATATTTT. The encoded protein is CASSYFSAGNLNTIYF. The V gene is TRBV5-6, the J gene TRBJ1-3; D gene unclear. Germline CDR1 is SGHDT and CDR2 is YYEEEE. The germline V and J ends were trimmed by 3 bases and 7 bases, with 20 bases remaining between them. The CDR3 has 16 amino acids.

The rearrangement uses TRBV10-2 and TRBJ2-3, with D possibly matching TRBD1 (5 bases). With 4 bases removed from V and 0 bases from J, the gap between germline ends came to 11 bases. The CDR3 runs 15 residues. Germline lookup yields CDR1 WSHSY and CDR2 SAAADI. The chain's CDR3 is CASSGTPGSTDTQYF. CDR3 in DNA: TGCGCCAGCAGTGGGACACCCGGGAGCACAGATACGCAGTATTTT.

This clone was detected a few times. The V and J genes are TRBV13 and TRBJ1-1; 7 nucleotides match TRBD1. The J segment lost 0 bases and the V segment lost 5 bases, leaving 6 bases of the junction unmatched. The germline V gene has CDR1 PRHDT and CDR2 FYEKMQ (reference sequence). The CDR3 spans 15 residues. CDR3 sequence: CASSHMGQMNTEAFF. In DNA form, the CDR3 reads TGTGCCAGCAGCCACATGGGACAGATGAACACTGAAGCTTTCTTT. The whole variable domain, remainder taken from reference TRBV13 and TRBJ1-1, is AAGVIQSPRHLIKEKRETATLKCYPIPRHDTVYWYQQGPGQDPQFLISFYEKMQSDKGSIPDRFSAQQFSDYHSELNMSSLELGDSALYFCASSHMGQMNTEAFFGQGTRLTVV.

V gene TRBV19 combines with J gene TRBJ2-2, with 11 nucleotides matching TRBD2. CDR1 is LNHDA and CDR2 is SQIVND in the germline V gene (reference sequence). This CDR3 is built from 16 residues. J gave up 9 bases and V 1 base, and 7 bases lay outside the gene matches. CDR3 bases: TGTGCCAGTAGTATAGTGGCTAGCGGGGGGCCCCGGGAGCTGTTTTTT. This encodes CASSIVASGGPRELFF.

V is TRBV2 and J is TRBJ1-1, with D maybe TRBD1 (6 bases). From germline, CDR1 is SNHLY and CDR2 FYNNEI. The CDR3 loop spans 15 amino acids. V was clipped by 8 bases and J by 0 bases, with 16 bases between them. As DNA, the CDR3 is TGTGCCAGCGGGTACAGGGTATCCATGAACACTGAAGCTTTCTTT. It translates to CASGYRVSMNTEAFF.